The next 29 T cell receptor beta chains were all read from a single sample in a study of shared clonotypes between healthy human individuals. Profiled with immunoSEQ multiplex PCR; TCRdb holds only in-frame clones, not every one. The data hold hundreds of thousands of clones, with roughly 70% observed a single time. Sequencing was done on a sample of memory CD4+ T cells sorted from blood. The subset was: CD45RA-negative fraction. These receptors all stem from a woman in her 30s in good health.

V is TRBV19 and J is TRBJ2-2; TRBD2 matches at 7 bases. This CDR3 spans 14 amino acids. The germline V gene has CDR1 LNHDA and CDR2 SQIVND (reference sequence). This chain's CDR3 is CYADGGGYPGELFF. In DNA form, the CDR3 reads TGTTATGCGGACGGCGGGGGTTACCCCGGGGAGCTGTTTTTT.

The CDR3 DNA is TGTGCCAGCAGTTTACGAACCTACAGGGGGCGCCAAGAAAAACTGTTTTTT. Protein product: CASSLRTYRGRQEKLFF. The gene calls are TRBV28 and TRBJ1-4, with 9 bases lining up with TRBD1. This CDR3 comprises 17 residues. V lost 2 bases, J lost 8 bases, and 12 bases stayed unmatched. Germline-derived CDR1 and CDR2 are MDHEN and SYDVKM.

The chain combines TRBV5-1 with TRBJ1-5; D is possibly TRBD1 (5 bases). This CDR3 is built from 13 residues. The germline V gene has CDR1 SGHRS and CDR2 YFSETQ. Deletions cut 4 bases from V and 7 bases from J, with 12 bases between. The CDR3 sequence: CASSLDWGQPQHF. The DNA for the CDR3 is TGCGCCAGCAGCCTAGACTGGGGCCAGCCCCAGCATTTT.

Worth noting for this clone: The sample carries other DNA sequences with the same CDR3. The chain is built from TRBV28 and TRBJ1-5; D not resolved. The CDR3 contains 13 residues. Trimming took off 1 base at V and 4 bases at J, with 5 bases between the two ends. Germline CDR1 MDHEN, CDR2 SYDVKM. As DNA, the CDR3 is TGTGCCAGCAGTTTATATGCAAATCAGCCCCAGCATTTT. It codes for CASSLYANQPQHF.

This sequence joins TRBV4-1 and TRBJ1-1; 7 nucleotides match TRBD1. With V trimmed by 3 bases and J by 2 bases, 9 bases remained unmatched. This CDR3 has 16 amino acids. The germline CDR1 and CDR2 sequences are MGHRA and YSYEKL. This chain's CDR3 is CASSQGPDRVNTEAFF. CDR3 coding DNA: TGCGCCAGCAGCCAGGGCCCCGACAGGGTAAACACTGAAGCTTTCTTT.

The chain uses TRBV6-5 and TRBJ2-7; perhaps TRBD1 as D (5 bases). The germline V gene encodes CDR1 MNHEY and CDR2 SVGAGI. The CDR3 has 14 amino acids. Trimming took off 8 bases at V and 0 bases at J, with 14 bases between the two ends. The CDR3 DNA follows: TGTGCCAGCCGATCATCAGGGTTCTCCTACGAGCAGTACTTC. The encoded protein is CASRSSGFSYEQYF.

The CDR3 DNA reads TGTGCCAGCAGTTTCAGCGTGGCGGGAGGGAAAAACATTCAGTACTTC. Amino acids: CASSFSVAGGKNIQYF. The chain recombines TRBV28 with TRBJ2-4; 9 positions match TRBD2. Looked up from germline, CDR1 is MDHEN and CDR2 is SYDVKM. The CDR3 has 16 amino acids. Trimming took 3 bases from V and 4 from J; bases not matched to a gene: 7.

The J gene is TRBJ2-5, the V gene TRBV7-9, with 10 bases identical to TRBD2. The germline V gene encodes CDR1 SEHNR and CDR2 FQNEAQ (reference sequence). Unmatched junction bases numbered 6, after V lost 5 bases and J lost 3 bases. The CDR3 consists of 15 residues. CDR3 residues: CASSPLAGAEETQYF. CDR3 in DNA: TGTGCCAGCAGCCCCCTAGCGGGAGCGGAAGAGACCCAGTACTTC. Combining the CDR3 with reference TRBV7-9 and TRBJ2-5 gives the whole variable domain DTGVSQNPRHKITKRGQNVTFRCDPISEHNRLYWYRQTLGQGPEFLTYFQNEAQLEKSRLLSDRFSAERPKGSFSTLEIQRTEQGDSAMYLCASSPLAGAEETQYFGPGTRLLVL.

This clone was detected once. This chain connects TRBV7-8 to TRBJ2-7; 7 bases are shared with TRBD1. This CDR3 comprises 14 residues. Trimming at V came to 3 bases and at J to 2 bases, leaving 4 bases not matched to a gene. Looked up from germline, CDR1 is SGHVS and CDR2 is FQNEAQ. As DNA, the CDR3 is TGTGCCAGCAGCTTCACAGGGGTACCCTACGAGCAGTACTTC. Translated, it gives CASSFTGVPYEQYF.

V usage is TRBV19 and J usage is TRBJ2-1; 11 nucleotides align to TRBD1. V was pared by 4 bases and J by 4 bases, with 9 bases of the junction left unmatched. The germline CDR1 and CDR2 sequences are LNHDA and SQIVND (reference sequence). The CDR3 consists of 17 residues. Here the CDR3 reads CASSNQKGTGGYNEQFF. The CDR3 DNA reads as TGTGCCAGTAGTAACCAAAAGGGGACAGGGGGATACAATGAGCAGTTCTTC.

CDR3 protein: CASSLAQTEDGYTF. In DNA, the CDR3 is TGCGCCAGCAGCTTAGCCCAAACAGAGGATGGCTACACCTTC. The chain uses TRBV5-1 and TRBJ1-2; no definite D call. V dropped 2 bases and J dropped 6 bases, with 14 bases sitting between them. The CDR3 covers 14 residues. Germline V CDR1 and CDR2: SGHRS, YFSETQ. Drawing the rest from reference TRBV5-1 and TRBJ1-2, the complete variable domain is KAGVTQTPRYLIKTRGQQVTLSCSPISGHRSVSWYQQTPGQGLQFLFEYFSETQRNKGNFPGRFSGRQFSNSRSEMNVSTLELGDSALYLCASSLAQTEDGYTFGSGTRLTVV.

V gene TRBV10-1 combines with J gene TRBJ2-2; unclear D gene. The CDR3 consists of 14 residues. Looked up from germline, CDR1 is WNHNN and CDR2 is SYGVQD (reference sequence). Between the trimmed V and J ends, which lost 0 bases and 4 bases, there was a span of 6 bases. The CDR3 coding sequence is TGCGCCAGCAGTGAGTCGATCTTCACCGGGGAGCTGTTTTTT. Residues: CASSESIFTGELFF.

The chain recombines TRBV19 with TRBJ2-7, with 8 bases lining up with TRBD2. Germline assignment: CDR1 LNHDA and CDR2 SQIVND (reference sequence). The CDR3 sequence is 14 residues long. Losses at the gene ends were 3 bases for V and 3 bases for J; bases not matched to a gene: 4. This chain's CDR3 is CASSMREAGYEQYF. The DNA of the CDR3 is TGTGCCAGTAGTATGCGGGAGGCCGGCTACGAGCAGTACTTC.

J is TRBJ2-4 and V is TRBV5-6, with D hard to call. V dropped 7 bases and J dropped 8 bases, with 13 bases sitting between them. CDR3 size: 12 residues. Germline CDR1 SGHDT, CDR2 YYEEEE. The DNA for the CDR3 is TGTGCCAGCGGGGTCAGGTGGGACATTCAGTACTTC. Its protein product is CASGVRWDIQYF.

DNA of the CDR3: TGTGCCACCCAACCAGGGAATAGCTACGAGCAGTACTTC. This translates into CATQPGNSYEQYF. The chain links TRBV5-6 to TRBJ2-7, with D tentatively TRBD1 (5 bases). The germline V gene encodes CDR1 SGHDT and CDR2 YYEEEE. V lost 9 bases and J lost 3, with 16 bases in between. CDR3 length: 13 residues. The full variable domain, with the rest looked up from reference TRBV5-6 and TRBJ2-7, is DAGVTQSPTHLIKTRGQQVTLRCSPKSGHDTVSWYQQALGQGPQFIFQYYEEEERQRGNFPDRFSGHQFPNYSSELNVNALLLGDSALYLCATQPGNSYEQYFGPGTRLTVT.

This clone was picked up a small number of times. The chain joins TRBV2 to TRBJ2-3; 10 bases match TRBD1. The length of the CDR3 is 14 residues. Trimming took 4 bases from V and 4 from J; bases not matched to a gene: 2. Germline V lookup: CDR1 SNHLY, CDR2 FYNNEI. The CDR3 loop reads CASSVGQGADTQYF. CDR3 in DNA: TGTGCCAGCAGTGTCGGACAGGGGGCAGATACGCAGTATTTT.

V and J are TRBV15 and TRBJ2-7; D unresolved. This CDR3 spans 14 amino acids. V was pared by 0 bases and J by 3 bases, with 9 bases between. CDR1 is LNHNV, CDR2 YYDKDF, per germline (reference sequence). The CDR3 loop reads CATSRDLGGYEQYF. The CDR3 region has the DNA TGTGCCACCAGCAGAGATCTTGGCGGCTACGAGCAGTACTTC. The full variable domain, its missing parts supplied by reference TRBV15 and TRBJ2-7, is DAMVIQNPRYQVTQFGKPVTLSCSQTLNHNVMYWYQQKSSQAPKLLFHYYDKDFNNEADTPDNFQSRRPNTSFCFLDIRSPGLGDTAMYLCATSRDLGGYEQYFGPGTRLTVT.

The J gene is TRBJ2-7, the V gene TRBV4-1, with 7 bases matching TRBD2. The germline V gene encodes CDR1 MGHRA and CDR2 YSYEKL. V was pared by 0 bases and J by 1 base, with 9 bases of the junction left unmatched. The CDR3 is made up of 17 amino acids. For the CDR3, the DNA is TGCGCCAGCAGCCAAGAAGTGCGGACTAGAAGTTCCTACGAGCAGTACTTC. It specifies CASSQEVRTRSSYEQYF.

The sample holds a few counts of this clone. The rearrangement links TRBV2 to TRBJ2-3; D perhaps matches TRBD2 (5 bases). The CDR3 runs 13 residues. Looked up from germline, CDR1 is SNHLY and CDR2 is FYNNEI. The V gene lost 5 bases and the J gene lost 2 bases, with 8 bases spanning the gap. CDR3 nucleotides: TGTGCCAGCAGTATCGGACTCACAGATACGCAGTATTTT. Translating gives CASSIGLTDTQYF.

This chain links TRBV4-2 with TRBJ2-7; 9 bases line up with TRBD1. The CDR3 is 14 residues long. V lost 3 bases to trimming and J lost 6 bases; unmatched junction nucleotides: 6. The germline gives CDR1 LGHNA, CDR2 YNFKEQ. CDR3 loop: CASSHDRGGLEQYF. The CDR3 nucleotides are TGTGCCAGCAGCCACGACAGGGGGGGTCTCGAGCAGTACTTC.

Remarks on this clone: In the same sample, other DNA sequences code for this CDR3. The chain uses TRBV19 and TRBJ1-1, with D unclear. The V gene's germline CDR1 is LNHDA and CDR2 SQIVND (reference sequence). The CDR3 is 12 amino acids. Between the trimmed V and J ends, which lost 6 bases and 1 base, there was a span of 6 bases. The CDR3 coding sequence is TGTGCCAGTAGCAATCGGAACACTGAAGCTTTCTTT. This encodes CASSNRNTEAFF.

This clone was found once. At the DNA level, this CDR3 is encoded by other sequences in the same sample as well. The J gene is TRBJ1-5, the V gene TRBV5-1; D remains ambiguous. The CDR3 is 13 residues long. Trimming removed 4 bases from V and 1 base from J, with 6 bases in between. From germline, CDR1 is SGHRS and CDR2 YFSETQ. DNA of the CDR3: TGCGCCAGCAGCGTAGGGAGCAATCAGCCCCAGCATTTT. Translating it yields CASSVGSNQPQHF.

The chain is built from TRBV10-1 and TRBJ2-7; TRBD1 agrees at 8 bases. From germline, CDR1 is WNHNN and CDR2 SYGVQD (reference sequence). The CDR3 contains 14 residues. With V trimmed by 4 bases and J by 6 bases, 8 bases remained unmatched. DNA for the CDR3: TGCGCCAGCAGTGGGGCAGGGGGCTTCTCCGAGCAGTACTTC. Its translation: CASSGAGGFSEQYF.

This clone was seen only a few times. V and J are TRBV4-1 and TRBJ2-2, with TRBD2 matching 9 bases. J gave up 5 bases and V 1 base, and 5 bases lay outside the gene matches. The CDR3 consists of 16 residues. CDR1 MGHRA and CDR2 YSYEKL come from the germline V gene. The CDR3 DNA reads as TGCGCCAGCAGCCAAGCCGGGACTAGCACTACCGGGGAGCTGTTTTTT. Translated, it gives CASSQAGTSTTGELFF.

Of note for this clone: Different DNA sequences within this sample yield the same CDR3. The chain uses TRBV6-1 and TRBJ2-6; D might be TRBD2 (6 bases). CDR1 and CDR2 (germline): MNHNS, SASEGT. This CDR3 is built from 16 residues. Trimming stripped 0 bases from V and 2 bases from J, with 8 bases between. Here the CDR3 DNA reads TGTGCCAGCAGTGAAGCGCGGGGAGCTGGGGCCAACGTCCTGACTTTC. Its protein is CASSEARGAGANVLTF.

The chain links TRBV19 to TRBJ2-3; D not certain. Trimming shortened V by 6 bases and J by 0 bases, and 4 bases separated the two germline ends. CDR1 and CDR2 from the germline V gene are LNHDA and SQIVND (reference sequence). This CDR3 contains 12 residues. CDR3: CASSGSTDTQYF. CDR3 in DNA: TGTGCCAGTAGCGGTAGCACAGATACGCAGTATTTT.

In its sample, this clone was seen many times. The chain employs TRBV29-1 and TRBJ2-7; D unclear. Trimming took off 6 bases at V and 7 bases at J, with 22 bases between the two ends. Germline V gene data show CDR1 as SQVTM and CDR2 as ANQGSEA. CDR3 length: 14 residues. The DNA of the CDR3 is TGCAGCGTGACGGGCCAAACAGACCTCGGAGAGCAGTACTTC. Its protein product is CSVTGQTDLGEQYF.

This chain joins TRBV29-1 and TRBJ1-4; 7 nucleotides match TRBD1. Germline lookup yields CDR1 SQVTM and CDR2 ANQGSEA. The CDR3 extends over 14 amino acids. Trimming cost V 4 bases and J 5 bases; bases outside gene matches: 7. This chain's CDR3 is CSVGVTGVNEKLFF. In DNA, the CDR3 is TGCAGCGTTGGCGTAACAGGGGTGAATGAAAAACTGTTTTTT.

CDR3 coding DNA: TGTGCCAGCAGCTCAAGGACTAGCGGGAGTCCTGATACGCAGTATTTT. Translation gives CASSSRTSGSPDTQYF. This chain connects TRBV5-6 to TRBJ2-3, with TRBD2 matching over 13 bases. Trimming removed 3 bases from V and 6 bases from J; junction bases left unmatched: 7. Germline V gene lookup returns CDR1 SGHDT and CDR2 YYEEEE. The CDR3 is made up of 16 amino acids.